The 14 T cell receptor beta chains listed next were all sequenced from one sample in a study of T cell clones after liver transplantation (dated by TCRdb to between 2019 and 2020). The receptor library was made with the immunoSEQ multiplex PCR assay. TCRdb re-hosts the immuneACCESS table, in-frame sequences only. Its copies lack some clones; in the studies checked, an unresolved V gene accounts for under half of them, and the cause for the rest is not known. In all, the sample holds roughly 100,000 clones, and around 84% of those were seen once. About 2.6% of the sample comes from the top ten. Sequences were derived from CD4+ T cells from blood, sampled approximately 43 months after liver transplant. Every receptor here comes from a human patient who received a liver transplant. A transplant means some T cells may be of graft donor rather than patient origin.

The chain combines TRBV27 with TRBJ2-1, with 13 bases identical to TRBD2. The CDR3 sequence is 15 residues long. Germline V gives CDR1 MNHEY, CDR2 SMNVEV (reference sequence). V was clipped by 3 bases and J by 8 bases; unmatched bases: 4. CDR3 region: CASSFGTSGVDEQFF. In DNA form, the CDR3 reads TGTGCCAGCAGTTTCGGGACTAGCGGGGTCGATGAGCAGTTCTTC.

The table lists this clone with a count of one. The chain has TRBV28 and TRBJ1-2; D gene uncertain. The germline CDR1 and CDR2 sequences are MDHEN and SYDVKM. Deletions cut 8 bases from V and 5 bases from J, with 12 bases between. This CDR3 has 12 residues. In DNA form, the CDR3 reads TGTGCCAGCGGTATAATTAATTATGGCTACACCTTC. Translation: CASGIINYGYTF.

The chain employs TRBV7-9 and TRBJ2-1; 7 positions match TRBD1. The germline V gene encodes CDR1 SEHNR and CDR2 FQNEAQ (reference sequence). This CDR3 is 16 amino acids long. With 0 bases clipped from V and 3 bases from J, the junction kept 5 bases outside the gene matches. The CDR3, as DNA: TGTGCCAGCAGCTTAGCTGGGGCAGGGGGCTACAATGAGCAGTTCTTC. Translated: CASSLAGAGGYNEQFF.

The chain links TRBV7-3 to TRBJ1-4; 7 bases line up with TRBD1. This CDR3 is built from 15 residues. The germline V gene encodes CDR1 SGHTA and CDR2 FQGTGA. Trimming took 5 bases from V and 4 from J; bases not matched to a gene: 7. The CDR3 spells CASSPTGAINEKLFF. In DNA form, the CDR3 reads TGTGCCAGCAGCCCCACAGGGGCGATTAATGAAAAACTGTTTTTT.

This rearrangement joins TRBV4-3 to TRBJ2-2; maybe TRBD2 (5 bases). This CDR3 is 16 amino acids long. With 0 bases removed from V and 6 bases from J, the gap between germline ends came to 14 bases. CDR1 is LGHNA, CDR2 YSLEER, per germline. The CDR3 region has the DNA TGCGCCAGCAGCCAAGATACCAGTTCGAGGGCCGGGGAGCTGTTTTTT. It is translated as CASSQDTSSRAGELFF.

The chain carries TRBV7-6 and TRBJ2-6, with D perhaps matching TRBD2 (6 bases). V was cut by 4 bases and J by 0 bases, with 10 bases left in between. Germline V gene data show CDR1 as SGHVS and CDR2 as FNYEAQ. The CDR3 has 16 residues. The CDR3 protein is CASSSLGGSGANVLTF. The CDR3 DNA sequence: TGTGCCAGCAGCTCATTGGGGGGCTCTGGGGCCAACGTCCTGACTTTC.

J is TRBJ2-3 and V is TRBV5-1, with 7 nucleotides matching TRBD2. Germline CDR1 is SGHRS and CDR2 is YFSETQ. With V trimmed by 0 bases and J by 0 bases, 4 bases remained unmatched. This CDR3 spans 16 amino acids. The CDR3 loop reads CASSLDGTISTDTQYF. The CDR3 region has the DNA TGCGCCAGCAGCTTGGACGGGACTATAAGCACAGATACGCAGTATTTT.

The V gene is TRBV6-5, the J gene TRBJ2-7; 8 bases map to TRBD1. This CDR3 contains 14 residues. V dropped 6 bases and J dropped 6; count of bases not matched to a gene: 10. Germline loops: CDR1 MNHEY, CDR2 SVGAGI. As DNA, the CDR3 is TGTGCCAGCAGGCACAGGACAGGGAGAGGCGAGCAGTACTTC. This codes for CASRHRTGRGEQYF.

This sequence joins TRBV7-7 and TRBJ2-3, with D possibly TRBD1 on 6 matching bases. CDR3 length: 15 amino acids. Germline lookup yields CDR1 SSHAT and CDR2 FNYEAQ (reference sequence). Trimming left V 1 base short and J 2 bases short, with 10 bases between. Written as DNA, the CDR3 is TGTGCCAGCAGCTTAGATGGACAGTCCACAGATACGCAGTATTTT. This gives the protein CASSLDGQSTDTQYF.

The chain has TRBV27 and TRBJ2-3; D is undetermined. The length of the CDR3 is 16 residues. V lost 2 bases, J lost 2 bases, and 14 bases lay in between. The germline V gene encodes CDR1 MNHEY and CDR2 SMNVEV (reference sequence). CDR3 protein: CASSLDRLDFTDTQYF. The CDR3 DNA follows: TGTGCCAGCAGTTTAGATAGGCTAGACTTCACAGATACGCAGTATTTT.

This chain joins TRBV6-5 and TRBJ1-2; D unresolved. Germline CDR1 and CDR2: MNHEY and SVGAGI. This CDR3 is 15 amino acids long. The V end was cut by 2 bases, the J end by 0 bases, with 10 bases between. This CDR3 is CASSYGWAANYGYTF. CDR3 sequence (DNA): TGTGCCAGCAGTTACGGATGGGCAGCTAACTATGGCTACACCTTC.

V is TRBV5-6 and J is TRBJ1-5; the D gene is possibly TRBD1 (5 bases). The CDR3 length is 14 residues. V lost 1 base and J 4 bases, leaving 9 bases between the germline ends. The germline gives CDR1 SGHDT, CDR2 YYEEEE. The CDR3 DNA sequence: TGTGCCAGCAGCTTGACGGGGGAAAATCAGCCCCAGCATTTT. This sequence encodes CASSLTGENQPQHF. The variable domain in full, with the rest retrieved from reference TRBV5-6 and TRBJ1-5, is DAGVTQSPTHLIKTRGQQVTLRCSPKSGHDTVSWYQQALGQGPQFIFQYYEEEERQRGNFPDRFSGHQFPNYSSELNVNALLLGDSALYLCASSLTGENQPQHFGDGTRLSIL.

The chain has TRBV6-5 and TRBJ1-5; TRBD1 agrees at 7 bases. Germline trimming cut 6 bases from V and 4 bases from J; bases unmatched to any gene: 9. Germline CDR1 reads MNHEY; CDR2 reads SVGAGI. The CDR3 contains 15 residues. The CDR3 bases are TGTGCCAGCAGATCTCGCAGGGGGTCAAATCAGCCCCAGCATTTT. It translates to CASRSRRGSNQPQHF.

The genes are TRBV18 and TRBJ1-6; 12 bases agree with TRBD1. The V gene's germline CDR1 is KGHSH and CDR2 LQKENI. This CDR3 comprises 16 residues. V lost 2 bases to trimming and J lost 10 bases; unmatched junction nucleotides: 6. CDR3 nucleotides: TGTGCCAGCTCACCAGTGGGACAGGGGGCTGAATCACCCCTCCACTTT. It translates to CASSPVGQGAESPLHF.